A single sample gave rise to the 17 T cell receptor beta chains below, sequenced in a study of blood T cell repertoires in COVID-19. Only in-frame clones appear in the TCRdb table, and some are missing; sequencing was by immunoSEQ multiplex PCR. The sample consists of about 73,000 clones, over 65% of them appearing once. Sample: peripheral blood. The receptor source for this set is a woman aged 55-69 years with acute or convalescent COVID-19.

The chain links TRBV27 to TRBJ1-2; D possibly corresponds to TRBD1 (6 bases). Trimming removed 7 bases from V and 8 bases from J, with 17 bases in between. The CDR3 is made up of 13 amino acids. Germline lookup yields CDR1 MNHEY and CDR2 SMNVEV (reference sequence). The CDR3 DNA reads TGTGCCAGCAAGGTTACAGGGCTGGGCGGCTACACCTTC. Amino acids: CASKVTGLGGYTF.

The chain couples TRBV18 to TRBJ2-1; D may be TRBD2 (5 bases). This CDR3 comprises 17 residues. With 2 bases removed from V and 1 base from J, the gap between germline ends came to 15 bases. Germline loops: CDR1 KGHSH, CDR2 LQKENI. CDR3 loop: CASSPRPSTRSYNEQFF. The CDR3 DNA is TGTGCCAGCTCACCAAGGCCAAGCACTAGGTCCTACAATGAGCAGTTCTTC.

V gene TRBV14 combines with J gene TRBJ2-1; no reliable D call. The CDR3 totals 13 residues. Trimming shortened V by 4 bases and J by 7 bases, and 11 bases separated the two germline ends. Per the germline V gene, CDR1 is SGHDN and CDR2 is FVKESK. The CDR3 DNA is TGTGCCAGCAGCCCTCAGACTTATAATGAGCAGTTCTTC. As protein: CASSPQTYNEQFF.

The J gene is TRBJ1-1, the V gene TRBV12-5; tentatively, D is TRBD1 (6 bases). V was shortened by 1 base and J by 1 base, with 7 bases between the two germline ends. The CDR3 consists of 14 residues. Germline assignment: CDR1 LGHNT and CDR2 FRNRAP. CDR3 bases: TGTGCTAGTGGTTTGGAGACAGGGAACACTGAAGCTTTCTTT. Its protein is CASGLETGNTEAFF.

The gene calls are TRBV5-6 and TRBJ2-1, with 10 bases fitting TRBD2. The CDR3 consists of 17 residues. Per germline, CDR1 SGHDT and CDR2 YYEEEE. The trim removed 4 bases at V and 12 bases at J, leaving 19 bases unmatched. CDR3 region: CASSPAFRSGGAVLQFF. The CDR3 coding sequence is TGTGCCAGCAGCCCGGCCTTCCGGAGCGGGGGGGCCGTTTTGCAGTTCTTC.

The rearrangement uses TRBV24-1 and TRBJ2-7; 8 nucleotides align to TRBD1. CDR1 is KGHDR and CDR2 is SFDVKD in the germline V gene. V lost 4 bases to trimming and J lost 11 bases; unmatched junction nucleotides: 9. CDR3 length: 13 residues. The CDR3 region has the DNA TGTGCCACCAGTGAAAAAGTGCCGGGACAGGAGTACTTC. It yields the protein CATSEKVPGQEYF.

The V and J genes are TRBV6-5 and TRBJ1-1; TRBD1 aligns across 7 bases. With V trimmed by 7 bases and J by 3 bases, 5 bases remained unmatched. The CDR3 has 13 residues. The germline V gene encodes CDR1 MNHEY and CDR2 SVGAGI. The CDR3 DNA reads TGTGCCAGCATATCAACAGGGGACACTGAAGCTTTCTTT. Translation gives CASISTGDTEAFF.

V usage is TRBV5-8 and J usage is TRBJ2-1; the D is unclear. The CDR3 is made up of 15 amino acids. CDR1 is SGHTS, CDR2 YDEGEE, per germline. The V end was cut by 0 bases, the J end by 6 bases, with 13 bases between. CDR3 DNA: TGTGCCAGCAGCTTGGCGAAAATTATCAGCAATGAGCAGTTCTTC. Its translation: CASSLAKIISNEQFF.

The J gene is TRBJ1-2, the V gene TRBV6-5; D is uncertain. The germline CDR1 and CDR2 sequences are MNHEY and SVGAGI. Trimming left V 7 bases short and J 3 bases short, with 15 bases between. This CDR3 region has 14 residues. CDR3 sequence reads: CASKLRGVYYGYTF. CDR3 nucleotide sequence: TGTGCCAGCAAATTACGAGGAGTGTACTATGGCTACACCTTC.

The chain combines TRBV10-3 with TRBJ1-1, with TRBD1 as a possible D gene (6 bases). Germline CDR1 and CDR2: ENHRY and SYGVKD. The CDR3 is 14 amino acids. The germline V and J ends were trimmed by 6 bases and 4 bases, with 15 bases remaining between them. CDR3 DNA sequence: TGTGCCATCAGCCCGGAACAGGGAATCACTGAAGCTTTCTTT. Protein product: CAISPEQGITEAFF.

The chain employs TRBV11-2 and TRBJ2-7, with D hard to call. Per germline, CDR1 SGHAT and CDR2 FQNNGV. V lost 6 bases, J lost 2 bases, and 11 bases lay in between. The CDR3 contains 13 residues. CDR3 DNA: TGTGCCAGCAGACTTGTCCGCGCCTACGAGCAGTACTTC. Translating gives CASRLVRAYEQYF.

The gene calls are TRBV5-6 and TRBJ2-1; tentative D call: TRBD1 (5 bases). Germline CDR1 reads SGHDT; CDR2 reads YYEEEE. The CDR3 contains 16 residues. V lost 2 bases and J 4 bases, leaving 16 bases between the germline ends. The CDR3 region is CASSFFSGASYNEQFF. CDR3 nucleotide sequence: TGTGCCAGCAGCTTTTTCTCTGGGGCTAGTTACAATGAGCAGTTCTTC.

This chain connects TRBV19 to TRBJ1-1; TRBD1 agrees at 7 bases. This CDR3 comprises 13 residues. With V trimmed by 5 bases and J by 4 bases, 4 bases remained unmatched. Germline CDR1 and CDR2: LNHDA and SQIVND (reference sequence). CDR3 residues: CASSYDRATEAFF. The CDR3 coding sequence is TGTGCCAGTAGTTACGACAGGGCCACTGAAGCTTTCTTT. Looking up the rest from reference TRBV19 and TRBJ1-1 gives the full variable domain: DGGITQSPKYLFRKEGQNVTLSCEQNLNHDAMYWYRQDPGQGLRLIYYSQIVNDFQKGDIAEGYSVSREKKESFPLTVTSAQKNPTAFYLCASSYDRATEAFFGQGTRLTVV.

The chain has TRBV6-5 and TRBJ2-5, with a weak D call TRBD1 (6 bases). V lost 6 bases and J 7 bases, leaving 15 bases between the germline ends. CDR1 and CDR2 (germline): MNHEY, SVGAGI. The CDR3 is made up of 13 amino acids. CDR3 DNA: TGTGCCAGCAGACAGGGAGCGGCGACGACCCAGTACTTC. As protein: CASRQGAATTQYF.

The chain has TRBV2 and TRBJ2-1; D not certain. This CDR3 has 11 amino acids. Germline CDR1 SNHLY, CDR2 FYNNEI. The V end was cut by 6 bases, the J end by 7 bases, with 7 bases between. The CDR3 sequence is CASRRMNEQFF. For the CDR3, the DNA is TGTGCCAGCAGGAGGATGAATGAGCAGTTCTTC.

The chain couples TRBV5-6 to TRBJ1-1; a weak D match, TRBD1 (5 bases). Germline-derived CDR1 and CDR2 are SGHDT and YYEEEE. V was trimmed by 0 bases and J by 1 base, leaving 13 bases between them. This CDR3 comprises 16 residues. The CDR3 region has the DNA TGTGCCAGCAGCTTGGTGACAGTAGAAAAGAACACTGAAGCTTTCTTT. Translating gives CASSLVTVEKNTEAFF.

The gene calls are TRBV15 and TRBJ1-3, with a tentative D call TRBD1 (5 bases). V gave up 1 base and J gave up 3 bases, with 13 bases separating them. In germline, CDR1 is LNHNV, CDR2 YYDKDF (reference sequence). This CDR3 comprises 16 residues. The CDR3 spells CATSRAGGRFGNTIYF. CDR3 coding DNA: TGTGCCACCAGCAGAGCCGGGGGAAGGTTTGGAAACACCATATATTTT.